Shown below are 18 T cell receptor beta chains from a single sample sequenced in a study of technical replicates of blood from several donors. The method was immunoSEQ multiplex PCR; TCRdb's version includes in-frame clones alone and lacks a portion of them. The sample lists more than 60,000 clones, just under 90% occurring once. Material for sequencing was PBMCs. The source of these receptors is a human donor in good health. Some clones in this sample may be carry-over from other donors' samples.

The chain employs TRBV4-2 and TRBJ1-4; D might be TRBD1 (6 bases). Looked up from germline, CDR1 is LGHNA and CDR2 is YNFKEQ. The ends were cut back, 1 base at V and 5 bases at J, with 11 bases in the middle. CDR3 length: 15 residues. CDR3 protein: CASSQGGGMNEKLFF. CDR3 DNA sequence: TGTGCCAGCAGCCAAGGGGGGGGCATGAATGAAAAACTGTTTTTT.

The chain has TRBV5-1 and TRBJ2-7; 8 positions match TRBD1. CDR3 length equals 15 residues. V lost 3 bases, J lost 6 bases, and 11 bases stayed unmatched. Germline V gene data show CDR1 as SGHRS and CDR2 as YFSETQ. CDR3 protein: CASSSTRTGNSEQYF. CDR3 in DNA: TGCGCCAGCAGCTCCACCCGGACAGGGAATAGCGAGCAGTACTTC.

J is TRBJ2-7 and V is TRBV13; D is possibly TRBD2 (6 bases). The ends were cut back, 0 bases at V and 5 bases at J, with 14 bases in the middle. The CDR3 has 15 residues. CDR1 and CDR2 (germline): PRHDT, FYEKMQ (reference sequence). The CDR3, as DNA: TGTGCCAGCAGCTTAGGCCTAGCGACGGGGGACGAGCAGTACTTC. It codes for CASSLGLATGDEQYF.

CDR3 amino acids: CASSLEGAANEKLFF. In nucleotides, the CDR3 is TGCGCCAGCAGCTTGGAGGGGGCGGCTAATGAAAAACTGTTTTTT. This chain uses TRBV5-1 with TRBJ1-4, with TRBD1 identical over 7 bases. V shed 0 bases and J 3 bases; nucleotides not matched to a gene: 2. Germline values: CDR1 SGHRS, CDR2 YFSETQ. CDR3 length: 15 amino acids. Filled out from reference TRBV5-1 and TRBJ1-4, the complete variable domain reads KAGVTQTPRYLIKTRGQQVTLSCSPISGHRSVSWYQQTPGQGLQFLFEYFSETQRNKGNFPGRFSGRQFSNSRSEMNVSTLELGDSALYLCASSLEGAANEKLFFGSGTQLSVL.

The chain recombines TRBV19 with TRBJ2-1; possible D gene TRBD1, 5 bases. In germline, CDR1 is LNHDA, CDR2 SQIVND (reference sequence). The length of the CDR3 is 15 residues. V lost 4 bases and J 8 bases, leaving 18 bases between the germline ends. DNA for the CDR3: TGTGCCAGTAGTAGAGGTCAGGGCCTTTCTTATGAGCAGTTCTTC. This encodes CASSRGQGLSYEQFF.

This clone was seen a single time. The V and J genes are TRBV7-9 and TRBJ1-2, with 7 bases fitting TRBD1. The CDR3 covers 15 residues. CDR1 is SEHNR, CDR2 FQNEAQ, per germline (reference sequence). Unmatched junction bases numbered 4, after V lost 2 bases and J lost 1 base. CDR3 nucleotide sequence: TGTGCCAGCAGCTTATGGACAGGCTATAACTATGGCTACACCTTC. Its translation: CASSLWTGYNYGYTF.

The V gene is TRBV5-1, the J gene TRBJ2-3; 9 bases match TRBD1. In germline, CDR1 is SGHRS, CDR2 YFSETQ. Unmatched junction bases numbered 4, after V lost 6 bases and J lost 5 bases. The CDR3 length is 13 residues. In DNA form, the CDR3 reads TGCGCCAGCAACAGGGGGCAGGGAGATACGCAGTATTTT. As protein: CASNRGQGDTQYF.

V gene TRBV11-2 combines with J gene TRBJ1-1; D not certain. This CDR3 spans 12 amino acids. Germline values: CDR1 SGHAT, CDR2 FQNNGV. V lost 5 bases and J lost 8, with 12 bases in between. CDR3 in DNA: TGTGCCAGCAGCCGGGTGGTGAGAGAAGCTTTCTTT. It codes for CASSRVVREAFF.

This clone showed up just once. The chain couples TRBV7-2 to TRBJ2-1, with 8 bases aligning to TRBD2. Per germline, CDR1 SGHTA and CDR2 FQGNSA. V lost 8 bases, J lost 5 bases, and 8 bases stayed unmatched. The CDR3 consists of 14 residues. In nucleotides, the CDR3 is TGTGCCAGCCCTAGCGGGTCTAGTCACAATGAGCAGTTCTTC. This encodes CASPSGSSHNEQFF.

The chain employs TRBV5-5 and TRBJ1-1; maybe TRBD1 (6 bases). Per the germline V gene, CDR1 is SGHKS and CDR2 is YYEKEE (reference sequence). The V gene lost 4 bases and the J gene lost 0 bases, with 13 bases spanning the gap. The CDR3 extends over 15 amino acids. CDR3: CASSKNTGLNTEAFF. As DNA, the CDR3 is TGTGCCAGCAGCAAAAACACAGGGTTGAACACTGAAGCTTTCTTT.

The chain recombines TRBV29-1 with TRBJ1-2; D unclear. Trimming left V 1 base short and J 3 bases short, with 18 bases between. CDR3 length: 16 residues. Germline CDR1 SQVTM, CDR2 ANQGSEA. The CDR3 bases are TGCAGCGTTGAAGTCCCGGGAGGTTTAGGAGACTATGGCTACACCTTC. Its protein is CSVEVPGGLGDYGYTF.

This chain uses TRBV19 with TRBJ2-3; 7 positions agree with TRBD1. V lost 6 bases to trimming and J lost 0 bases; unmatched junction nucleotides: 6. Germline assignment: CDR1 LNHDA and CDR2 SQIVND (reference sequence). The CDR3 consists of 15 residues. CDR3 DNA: TGTGCCAGTAGCTCCGGGACAGCTAGCACAGATACGCAGTATTTT. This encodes CASSSGTASTDTQYF. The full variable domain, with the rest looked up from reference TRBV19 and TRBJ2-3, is DGGITQSPKYLFRKEGQNVTLSCEQNLNHDAMYWYRQDPGQGLRLIYYSQIVNDFQKGDIAEGYSVSREKKESFPLTVTSAQKNPTAFYLCASSSGTASTDTQYFGPGTRLTVL.

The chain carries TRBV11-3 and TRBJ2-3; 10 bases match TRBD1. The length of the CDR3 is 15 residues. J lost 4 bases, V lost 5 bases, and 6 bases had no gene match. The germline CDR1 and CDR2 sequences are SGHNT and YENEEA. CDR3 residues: CASSTGQGSPDTQYF. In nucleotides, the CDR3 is TGTGCCAGCAGCACGGGACAGGGGTCCCCAGATACGCAGTATTTT. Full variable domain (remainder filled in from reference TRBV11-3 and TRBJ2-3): EAGVVQSPRYKIIEKKQPVAFWCNPISGHNTLYWYLQNLGQGPELLIRYENEEAVDDSQLPKDRFSAERLKGVDSTLKIQPAELGDSAVYLCASSTGQGSPDTQYFGPGTRLTVL.

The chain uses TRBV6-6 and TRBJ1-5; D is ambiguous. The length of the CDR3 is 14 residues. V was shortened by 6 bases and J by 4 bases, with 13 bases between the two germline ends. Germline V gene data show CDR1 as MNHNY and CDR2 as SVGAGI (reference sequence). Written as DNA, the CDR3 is TGTGCCAGCAGCGATATTTGGGAGAATCAGCCCCAGCATTTT. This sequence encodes CASSDIWENQPQHF.

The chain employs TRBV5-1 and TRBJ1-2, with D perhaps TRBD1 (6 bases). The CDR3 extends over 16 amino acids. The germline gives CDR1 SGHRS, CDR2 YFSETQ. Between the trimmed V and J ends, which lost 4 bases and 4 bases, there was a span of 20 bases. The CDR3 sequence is CASSHDTSRGVYGYTF. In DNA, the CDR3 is TGCGCCAGCAGCCATGATACCTCCAGGGGCGTCTATGGCTACACCTTC.

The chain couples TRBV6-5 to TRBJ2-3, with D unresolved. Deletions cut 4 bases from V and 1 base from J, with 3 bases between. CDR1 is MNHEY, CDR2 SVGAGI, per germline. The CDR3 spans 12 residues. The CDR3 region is CASSSGTDTQYF. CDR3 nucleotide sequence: TGTGCCAGCAGTTCAGGCACAGATACGCAGTATTTT.

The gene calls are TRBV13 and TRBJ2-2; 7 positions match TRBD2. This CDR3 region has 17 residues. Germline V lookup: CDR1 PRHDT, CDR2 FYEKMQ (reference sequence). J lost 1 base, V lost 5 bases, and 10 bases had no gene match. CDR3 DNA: TGTGCCAGCAGCCCCTCTTGGCTAGCGGAGAACACCGGGGAGCTGTTTTTT. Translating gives CASSPSWLAENTGELFF.

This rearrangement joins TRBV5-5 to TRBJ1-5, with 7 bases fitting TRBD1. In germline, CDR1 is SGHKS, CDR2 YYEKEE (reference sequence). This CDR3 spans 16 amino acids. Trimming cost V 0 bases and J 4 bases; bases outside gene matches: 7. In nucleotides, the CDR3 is TGTGCCAGCAGCTTGGCAGGGACAGCTCCGAATCAGCCCCAGCATTTT. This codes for CASSLAGTAPNQPQHF. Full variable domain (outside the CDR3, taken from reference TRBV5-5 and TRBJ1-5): DAGVTQSPTHLIKTRGQQVTLRCSPISGHKSVSWYQQVLGQGPQFIFQYYEKEERGRGNFPDRFSARQFPNYSSELNVNALLLGDSALYLCASSLAGTAPNQPQHFGDGTRLSIL.